This T cell receptor (beta chain) emerged from a study of T cells after yellow fever vaccination. The V gene lost 8 bases and the J gene lost 7 bases, with 15 bases spanning the gap. The CDR3 is 12 amino acids. CDR1 and CDR2 from the germline V gene are WNHNN and SYGVQD (reference sequence). This clonotype was seen many times. TCRdb re-derived calls from the 5' RACE reads in MiXCR, one entry per CDR3 protein. The sample lists 200,000 to 250,000 distinct CDR3 sequences; around 3.1% were seen once. The chain carries TRBV10-1 and TRBJ2-7, with D perhaps matching TRBD2 (6 bases). This TCR came from a man in his late teens or twenties who received the YFV17D yellow fever vaccine. The sequencing here drew on CD4+ T cells sorted from PBMCs, taken 10 days after the yellow fever booster vaccination. The CDR3 is CASGDGGQEQYF. The CDR3 DNA is TGCGCCAGCGGGGACGGGGGTCAAGAGCAGTACTTC.